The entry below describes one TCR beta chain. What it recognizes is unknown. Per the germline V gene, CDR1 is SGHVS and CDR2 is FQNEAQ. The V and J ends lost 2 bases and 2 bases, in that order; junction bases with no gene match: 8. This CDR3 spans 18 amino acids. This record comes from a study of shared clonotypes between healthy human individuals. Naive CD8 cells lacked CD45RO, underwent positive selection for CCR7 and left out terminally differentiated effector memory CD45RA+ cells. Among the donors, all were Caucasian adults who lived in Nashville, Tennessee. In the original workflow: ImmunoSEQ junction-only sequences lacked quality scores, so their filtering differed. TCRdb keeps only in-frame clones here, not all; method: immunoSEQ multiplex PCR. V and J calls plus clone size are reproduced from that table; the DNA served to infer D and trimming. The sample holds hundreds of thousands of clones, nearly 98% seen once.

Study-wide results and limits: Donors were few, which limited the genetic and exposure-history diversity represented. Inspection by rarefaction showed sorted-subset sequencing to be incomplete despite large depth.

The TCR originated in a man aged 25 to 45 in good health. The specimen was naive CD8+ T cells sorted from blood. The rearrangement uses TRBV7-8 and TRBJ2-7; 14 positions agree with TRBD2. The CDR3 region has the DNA TGTGCCAGCAGCTTACAATCTGGACTAGCGGGGGGCACCTACGAGCAGTACTTC. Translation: CASSLQSGLAGGTYEQYF.